This passage covers 7 T cell receptor beta chains from one sample sequenced in a study of T cell responses to AZD1222 COVID-19 vaccine. Some clones are missing from TCRdb's copy, which holds only in-frame ones; the method was immunoSEQ multiplex PCR. In the table there are over 60,000 clones, around nine tenths of which are singletons. The sequenced sample was peripheral blood, obtained on day 0 of AZD1222 vaccination. The source is an adult in good health.

The V gene is TRBV5-1, the J gene TRBJ2-3; the D is unclear. Trimming took 0 bases from V and 0 from J, leaving 5 bases between them. Germline V CDR1 and CDR2: SGHRS, YFSETQ. This CDR3 region has 14 residues. As DNA, the CDR3 is TGCGCCAGCAGCTTGGTCGGAAGCACAGATACGCAGTATTTT. This sequence encodes CASSLVGSTDTQYF.

The chain combines TRBV25-1 with TRBJ1-2; no clear D gene. Per germline, CDR1 MGHDK and CDR2 SYGVNS. V dropped 6 bases and J dropped 2 bases, with 13 bases sitting between them. The CDR3 spans 14 residues. As DNA, the CDR3 is TGTGCCAGCAGATCCACAGCGAGAAACTATGGCTACACCTTC. Amino acid sequence: CASRSTARNYGYTF.

This clone was observed once. The CDR3 DNA is TGTGCCTGGAGTCCAGGGGGCGGCGAAAAACTGTTTTTT. Its translation: CAWSPGGGEKLFF. The gene calls are TRBV30 and TRBJ1-4, with 8 positions matching TRBD1. Germline lookup yields CDR1 GTSNPN and CDR2 SVGIG (reference sequence). Trimming took 2 bases from V and 8 from J; bases not matched to a gene: 4. This CDR3 is 13 amino acids long. The full variable domain, its missing parts supplied by reference TRBV30 and TRBJ1-4, is SQTIHQWPATLVQPVGSPLSLECTVEGTSNPNLYWYRQAAGRGLQLLFYSVGIGQISSEVPQNLSASRPQDRQFILSSKKLLLSDSGFYLCAWSPGGGEKLFFGSGTQLSVL.

V usage is TRBV5-1 and J usage is TRBJ2-7; D gene ambiguous. Germline V CDR1 and CDR2: SGHRS, YFSETQ. Trimming removed 4 bases at V and 5 bases at J, with 10 bases between. The CDR3 spans 12 residues. In DNA form, the CDR3 reads TGCGCCAGCAGCAAGACTCGGGACGAGCAGTACTTC. The encoded protein is CASSKTRDEQYF.

This clone was seen only a few times. CDR3 nucleotide sequence: TGCAGCGTCGGGACAGGGAGCAATCAGCCCCAGCATTTT. It yields the protein CSVGTGSNQPQHF. V and J are TRBV29-1 and TRBJ1-5; 9 bases line up with TRBD1. CDR1 SQVTM and CDR2 ANQGSEA come from the germline V gene. This CDR3 has 13 amino acids. Trimming cost V 6 bases and J 1 base; bases outside gene matches: 1. Complete variable domain (other parts from reference TRBV29-1 and TRBJ1-5): SAVISQKPSRDICQRGTSLTIQCQVDSQVTMMFWYRQQPGQSLTLIATANQGSEATYESGFVIDKFPISRPNLTFSTLTVSNMSPEDSSIYLCSVGTGSNQPQHFGDGTRLSIL.

The V gene is TRBV9, the J gene TRBJ1-6; D gene ambiguous. There are 12 residues in the CDR3. The germline gives CDR1 SGDLS, CDR2 YYNGEE. Deletions cut 7 bases from V and 3 bases from J, with 5 bases between. This CDR3 reads CASGVYNSPLHF. In DNA form, the CDR3 reads TGTGCCAGCGGGGTCTATAATTCACCCCTCCACTTT.

This clone was found many times. The V gene is TRBV5-1, the J gene TRBJ2-1; TRBD2 matches 7 bases. V was pared by 3 bases and J by 3 bases, with 3 bases of the junction left unmatched. The CDR3 is 14 amino acids. Germline V gives CDR1 SGHRS, CDR2 YFSETQ. CDR3 loop: CASSWGGNYNEQFF. In DNA, the CDR3 is TGCGCCAGCAGCTGGGGGGGAAACTACAATGAGCAGTTCTTC.